This T cell receptor (beta chain) was sequenced in a study of blood T cell repertoires in COVID-19. Background on the study: Sites in the United States, Italy and Spain provided acute and convalescent COVID-19 samples. T cells, B-cell-depleted T cells, or PBMCs supplied cDNA or gDNA.

CDR3 length equals 15 residues. The germline V gene encodes CDR1 MNHNS and CDR2 SASEGT. Deletions cut 2 bases from V and 2 bases from J, with 12 bases between. Original analysis: Quantification of nucleated cells was approximated via reference gene primer amplification. Clones were read by immunoSEQ multiplex PCR, and TCRdb kept only the in-frame ones, dropping some. The V and J calls and clone size come from that table; D and trimming were worked out from the DNA. Among over 200,000 clones listed, 75% to 90% were seen once. This rearrangement joins TRBV6-1 to TRBJ2-5; tentative D call: TRBD2 (5 bases). The sequencing input was peripheral blood. This clonotype was sampled from a man between 60 and 75 years old who had recovered from COVID-19. This CDR3 reads CASSELSGTQETQYF. The CDR3, as DNA: TGTGCCAGCAGTGAATTGAGCGGAACTCAAGAGACCCAGTACTTC.